One and the same sample provided the 9 T cell receptor beta chains below, sequenced in a study of cytomegalovirus exposure and HLA in healthy donors. The PCR made use of 60 Vbeta and 13 Jbeta primers. This table comes from immunoSEQ multiplex PCR, and its TCRdb copy is limited to in-frame clones, with some not included. This table has tens of thousands of clones, approximately 80% appearing once. Input material: PBMCs. These receptors were collected from a man between 50 and 59 years old in good health and CMV-seronegative.

The CDR3 loop is CASSRTGQETQYF. CDR3 coding DNA: TGTGCCAGTAGTAGGACAGGGCAAGAGACCCAGTACTTC. The chain uses TRBV19 and TRBJ2-5, with 8 bases aligning to TRBD1. V shed 4 bases and J 2 bases; nucleotides not matched to a gene: 0. The CDR3 length is 13 residues. Per the germline V gene, CDR1 is LNHDA and CDR2 is SQIVND (reference sequence).

This sequence joins TRBV5-1 and TRBJ1-1; 7 bases are shared with TRBD1. Germline V gives CDR1 SGHRS, CDR2 YFSETQ. The CDR3 totals 17 residues. The V and J ends lost 0 bases and 1 base, in that order; junction bases with no gene match: 9. CDR3: CASSLVPRQGGNTEAFF. The CDR3 DNA sequence: TGCGCCAGCAGCTTGGTCCCCCGACAGGGTGGGAACACTGAAGCTTTCTTT.

The genes are TRBV30 and TRBJ2-7; 8 positions match TRBD1. V shed 5 bases, J shed 2 bases, and the junction held 5 bases outside the gene matches. This CDR3 has 13 amino acids. Germline V CDR1 and CDR2: GTSNPN, SVGIG (reference sequence). The CDR3 reads CAWRRDRPYEQYF. The CDR3 coding sequence is TGTGCCTGGCGCCGGGACAGGCCCTACGAGCAGTACTTC.

The table lists this clone with a count of one. The DNA for the CDR3 is TGTGCCAGCAGCGCAGCGCACGGGCCCCAGCATTTT. Amino acid sequence: CASSAAHGPQHF. The chain recombines TRBV6-5 with TRBJ1-5, with unresolved D. This CDR3 has 12 residues. V was clipped by 6 bases and J by 9 bases, with 12 bases between them. Germline V lookup: CDR1 MNHEY, CDR2 SVGAGI.

This clone has a single count. DNA of the CDR3: TGTGCCAGCAGCTTAGACAGGTTTGAATACAATGAGCAGTTCTTC. Protein: CASSLDRFEYNEQFF. The chain links TRBV6-5 to TRBJ2-1, with D possibly matching TRBD1 (6 bases). This CDR3 region has 15 residues. The V gene lost 6 bases and the J gene lost 4 bases, with 16 bases spanning the gap. The germline V gene encodes CDR1 MNHEY and CDR2 SVGAGI.

This clone was counted only a few times. This chain joins TRBV13 and TRBJ1-1, with D possibly TRBD1 on 5 matching bases. The length of the CDR3 is 13 residues. Germline CDR1 is PRHDT and CDR2 is FYEKMQ (reference sequence). V dropped 2 bases and J dropped 5 bases, with 9 bases sitting between them. CDR3 sequence reads: CASSLRGGTEAFF. Here the CDR3 DNA reads TGTGCCAGCAGCTTAAGGGGAGGGACTGAAGCTTTCTTT.

V gene TRBV21-1 combines with J gene TRBJ1-1; no DNA check was done on the table's D call, TRBD1. TRBV21-1 is listed as a pseudogene. The CDR3 contains 17 residues. The CDR3, as DNA: TGTGCCAGCAGCAAAATCGGGGACAGGGAGAGGGACACTGAAGCTTTCTTT. Amino acid sequence: CASSKIGDRERDTEAFF.

The chain joins TRBV11-2 to TRBJ2-5; 8 nucleotides match TRBD2. The CDR3 has 19 residues. J lost 5 bases, V lost 5 bases, and 22 bases had no gene match. Germline CDR1 and CDR2: SGHAT and FQNNGV. CDR3 loop: CASSPWIPAGGMFEETQYF. The DNA for the CDR3 is TGTGCCAGCAGCCCTTGGATCCCCGCGGGGGGTATGTTTGAGGAGACCCAGTACTTC.

A note on this clone: The identical CDR3 is also encoded by other nucleotide sequences in the sample. The gene calls are TRBV27 and TRBJ1-1; 7 bases are shared with TRBD1. Germline CDR1 and CDR2: MNHEY and SMNVEV (reference sequence). The CDR3 has 13 amino acids. Germline trimming cut 5 bases from V and 1 base from J; bases unmatched to any gene: 1. The CDR3 sequence is CASSRTGNTEAFF. For the CDR3, the DNA is TGTGCCAGCAGTCGGACAGGGAACACTGAAGCTTTCTTT.